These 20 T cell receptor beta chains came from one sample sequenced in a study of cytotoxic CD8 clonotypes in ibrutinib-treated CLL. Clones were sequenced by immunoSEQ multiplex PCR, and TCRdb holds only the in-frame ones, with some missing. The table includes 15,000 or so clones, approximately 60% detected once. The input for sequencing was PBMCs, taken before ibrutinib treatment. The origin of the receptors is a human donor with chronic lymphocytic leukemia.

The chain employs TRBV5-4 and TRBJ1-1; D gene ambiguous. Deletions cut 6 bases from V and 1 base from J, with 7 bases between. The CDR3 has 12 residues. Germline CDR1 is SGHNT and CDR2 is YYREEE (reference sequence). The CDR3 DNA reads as TGTGCCAGCACGGCCGGGAACACTGAAGCTTTCTTT. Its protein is CASTAGNTEAFF.

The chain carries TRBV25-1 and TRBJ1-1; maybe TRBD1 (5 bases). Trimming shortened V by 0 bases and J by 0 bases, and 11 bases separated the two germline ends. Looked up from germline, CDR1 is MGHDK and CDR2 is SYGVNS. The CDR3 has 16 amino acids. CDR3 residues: CASSEYNQGLNTEAFF. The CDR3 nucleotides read TGTGCCAGCAGTGAATATAACCAGGGACTGAACACTGAAGCTTTCTTT.

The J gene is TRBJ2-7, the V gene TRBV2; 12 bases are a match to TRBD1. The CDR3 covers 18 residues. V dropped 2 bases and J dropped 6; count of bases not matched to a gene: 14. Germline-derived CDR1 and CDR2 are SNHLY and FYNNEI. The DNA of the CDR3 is TGTGCCAGCAGTGAAAATAGGTTGTCGGGACAGGGGGCTCTCGAGCAGTACTTC. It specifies CASSENRLSGQGALEQYF. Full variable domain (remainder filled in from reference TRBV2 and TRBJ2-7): EPEVTQTPSHQVTQMGQEVILRCVPISNHLYFYWYRQILGQKVEFLVSFYNNEISEKSEIFDDQFSVERPDGSNFTLKIRSTKLEDSAMYFCASSENRLSGQGALEQYFGPGTRLTVT.

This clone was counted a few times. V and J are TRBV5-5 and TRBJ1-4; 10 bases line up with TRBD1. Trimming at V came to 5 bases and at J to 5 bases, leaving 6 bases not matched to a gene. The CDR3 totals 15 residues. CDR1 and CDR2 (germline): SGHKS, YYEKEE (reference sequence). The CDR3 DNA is TGTGCCAGCAGTTTTCCGGGACAGGGGAATGAAAAACTGTTTTTT. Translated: CASSFPGQGNEKLFF.

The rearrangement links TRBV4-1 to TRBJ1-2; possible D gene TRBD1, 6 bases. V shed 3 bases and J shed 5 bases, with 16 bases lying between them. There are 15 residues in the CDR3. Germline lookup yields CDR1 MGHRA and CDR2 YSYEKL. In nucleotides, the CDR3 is TGCGCCAGCAGCCACAACAGGGAGGGAGGTTATGGCTACACCTTC. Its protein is CASSHNREGGYGYTF.

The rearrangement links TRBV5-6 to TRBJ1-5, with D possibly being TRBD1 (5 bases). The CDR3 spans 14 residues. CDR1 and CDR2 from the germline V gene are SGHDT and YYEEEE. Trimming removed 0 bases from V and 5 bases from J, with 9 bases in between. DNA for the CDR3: TGTGCCAGCAGCTTGGTGGGGGACCATCAGCCCCAGCATTTT. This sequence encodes CASSLVGDHQPQHF.

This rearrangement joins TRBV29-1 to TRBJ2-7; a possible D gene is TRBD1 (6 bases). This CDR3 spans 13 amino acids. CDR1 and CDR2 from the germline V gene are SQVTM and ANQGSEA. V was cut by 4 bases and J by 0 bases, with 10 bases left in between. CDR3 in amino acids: CSVVGQNSYEQYF. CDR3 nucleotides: TGCAGCGTTGTCGGACAGAACTCCTACGAGCAGTACTTC.

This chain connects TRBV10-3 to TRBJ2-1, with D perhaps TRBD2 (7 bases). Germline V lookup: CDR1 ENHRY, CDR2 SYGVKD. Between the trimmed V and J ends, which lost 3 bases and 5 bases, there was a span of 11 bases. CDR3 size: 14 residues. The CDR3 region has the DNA TGTGCCATCAGTGAAGGGGGGGATGACAATGAGCAGTTCTTC. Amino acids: CAISEGGDDNEQFF.

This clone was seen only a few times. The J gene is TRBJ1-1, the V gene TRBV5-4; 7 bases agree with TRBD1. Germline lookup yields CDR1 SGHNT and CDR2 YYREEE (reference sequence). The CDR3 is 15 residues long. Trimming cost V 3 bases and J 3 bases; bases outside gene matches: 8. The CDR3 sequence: CASSSPTGRDTEAFF. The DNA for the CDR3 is TGTGCCAGCAGCTCCCCGACAGGGAGGGACACTGAAGCTTTCTTT.

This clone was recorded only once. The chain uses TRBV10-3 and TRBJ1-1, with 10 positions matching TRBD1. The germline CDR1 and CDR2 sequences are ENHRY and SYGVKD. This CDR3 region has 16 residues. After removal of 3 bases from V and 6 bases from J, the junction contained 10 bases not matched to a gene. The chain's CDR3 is CAISDIAGTGDAEAFF. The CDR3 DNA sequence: TGTGCCATCAGTGACATCGCCGGGACAGGGGACGCTGAAGCTTTCTTT.

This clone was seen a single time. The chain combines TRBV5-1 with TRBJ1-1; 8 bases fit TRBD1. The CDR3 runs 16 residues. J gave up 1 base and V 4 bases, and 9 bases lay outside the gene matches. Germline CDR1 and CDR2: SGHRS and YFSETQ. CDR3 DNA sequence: TGCGCCAGCAGCACCCGGACAGGGTACCAGAACACTGAAGCTTTCTTT. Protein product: CASSTRTGYQNTEAFF.

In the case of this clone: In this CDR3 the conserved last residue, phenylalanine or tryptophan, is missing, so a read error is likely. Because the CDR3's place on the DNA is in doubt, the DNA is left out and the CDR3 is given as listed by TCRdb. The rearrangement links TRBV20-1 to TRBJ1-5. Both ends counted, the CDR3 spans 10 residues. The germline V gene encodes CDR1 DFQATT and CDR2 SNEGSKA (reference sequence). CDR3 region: CSARWDFSKL.

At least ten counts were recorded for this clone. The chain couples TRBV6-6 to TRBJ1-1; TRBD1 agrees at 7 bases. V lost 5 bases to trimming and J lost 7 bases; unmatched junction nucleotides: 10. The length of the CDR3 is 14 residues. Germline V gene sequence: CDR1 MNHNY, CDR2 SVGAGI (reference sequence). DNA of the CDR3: TGTGCCAGCAGTACGACGGACAGGTACCTTGAAGCTTTCTTT. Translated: CASSTTDRYLEAFF.

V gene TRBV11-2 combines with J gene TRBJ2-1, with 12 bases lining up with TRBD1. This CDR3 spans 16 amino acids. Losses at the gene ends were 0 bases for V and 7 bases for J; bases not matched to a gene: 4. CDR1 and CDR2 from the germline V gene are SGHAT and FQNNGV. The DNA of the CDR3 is TGTGCCAGCAGCTTAGAACCGGGACAGGGGGCAAATGAGCAGTTCTTC. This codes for CASSLEPGQGANEQFF.

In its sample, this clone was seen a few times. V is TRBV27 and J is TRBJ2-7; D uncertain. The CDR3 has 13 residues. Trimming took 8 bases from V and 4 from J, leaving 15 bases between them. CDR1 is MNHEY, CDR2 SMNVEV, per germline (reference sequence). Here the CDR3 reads CASSPGYGYEQYF. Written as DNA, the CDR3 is TGTGCCAGCTCTCCAGGTTACGGGTACGAGCAGTACTTC.

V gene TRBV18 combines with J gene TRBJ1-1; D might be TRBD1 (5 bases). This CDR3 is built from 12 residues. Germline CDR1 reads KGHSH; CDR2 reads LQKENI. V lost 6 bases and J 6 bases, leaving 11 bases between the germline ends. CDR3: CASSRSGPEAFF. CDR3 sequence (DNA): TGTGCCAGCTCTCGATCAGGGCCTGAAGCTTTCTTT.

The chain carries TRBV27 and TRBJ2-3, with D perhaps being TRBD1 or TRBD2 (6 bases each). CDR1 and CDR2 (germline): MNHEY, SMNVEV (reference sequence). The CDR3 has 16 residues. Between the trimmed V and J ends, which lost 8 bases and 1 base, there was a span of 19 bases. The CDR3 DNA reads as TGTGCCAGCGACGCAGTAGGGGGGTCGGGCACAGATACGCAGTATTTT. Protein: CASDAVGGSGTDTQYF.

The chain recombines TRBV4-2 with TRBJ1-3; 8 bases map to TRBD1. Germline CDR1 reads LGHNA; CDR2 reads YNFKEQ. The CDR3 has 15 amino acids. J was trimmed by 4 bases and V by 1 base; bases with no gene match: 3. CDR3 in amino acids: CASSQGQGYGNTIYF. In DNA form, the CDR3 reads TGTGCCAGCAGCCAAGGACAGGGGTACGGAAACACCATATATTTT.

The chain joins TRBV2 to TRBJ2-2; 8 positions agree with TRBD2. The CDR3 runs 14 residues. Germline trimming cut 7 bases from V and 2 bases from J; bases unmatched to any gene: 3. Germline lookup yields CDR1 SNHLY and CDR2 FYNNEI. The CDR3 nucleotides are TGTGCCAGCAAAGCGGGGGATAACACCGGGGAGCTGTTTTTT. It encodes CASKAGDNTGELFF.

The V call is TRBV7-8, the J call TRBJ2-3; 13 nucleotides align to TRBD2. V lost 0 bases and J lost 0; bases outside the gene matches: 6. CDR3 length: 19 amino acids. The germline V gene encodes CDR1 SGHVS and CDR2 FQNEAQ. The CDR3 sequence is CASSLATSGGAFSTDTQYF. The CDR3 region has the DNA TGTGCCAGCAGCTTAGCCACTAGCGGGGGGGCTTTCAGCACAGATACGCAGTATTTT. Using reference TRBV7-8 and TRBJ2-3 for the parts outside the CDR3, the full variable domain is GAGVSQSPRYKVAKRGQDVALRCDPISGHVSLFWYQQALGQGPEFLTYFQNEAQLDKSGLPSDRFFAERPEGSVSTLKIQRTQQEDSAVYLCASSLATSGGAFSTDTQYFGPGTRLTVL.